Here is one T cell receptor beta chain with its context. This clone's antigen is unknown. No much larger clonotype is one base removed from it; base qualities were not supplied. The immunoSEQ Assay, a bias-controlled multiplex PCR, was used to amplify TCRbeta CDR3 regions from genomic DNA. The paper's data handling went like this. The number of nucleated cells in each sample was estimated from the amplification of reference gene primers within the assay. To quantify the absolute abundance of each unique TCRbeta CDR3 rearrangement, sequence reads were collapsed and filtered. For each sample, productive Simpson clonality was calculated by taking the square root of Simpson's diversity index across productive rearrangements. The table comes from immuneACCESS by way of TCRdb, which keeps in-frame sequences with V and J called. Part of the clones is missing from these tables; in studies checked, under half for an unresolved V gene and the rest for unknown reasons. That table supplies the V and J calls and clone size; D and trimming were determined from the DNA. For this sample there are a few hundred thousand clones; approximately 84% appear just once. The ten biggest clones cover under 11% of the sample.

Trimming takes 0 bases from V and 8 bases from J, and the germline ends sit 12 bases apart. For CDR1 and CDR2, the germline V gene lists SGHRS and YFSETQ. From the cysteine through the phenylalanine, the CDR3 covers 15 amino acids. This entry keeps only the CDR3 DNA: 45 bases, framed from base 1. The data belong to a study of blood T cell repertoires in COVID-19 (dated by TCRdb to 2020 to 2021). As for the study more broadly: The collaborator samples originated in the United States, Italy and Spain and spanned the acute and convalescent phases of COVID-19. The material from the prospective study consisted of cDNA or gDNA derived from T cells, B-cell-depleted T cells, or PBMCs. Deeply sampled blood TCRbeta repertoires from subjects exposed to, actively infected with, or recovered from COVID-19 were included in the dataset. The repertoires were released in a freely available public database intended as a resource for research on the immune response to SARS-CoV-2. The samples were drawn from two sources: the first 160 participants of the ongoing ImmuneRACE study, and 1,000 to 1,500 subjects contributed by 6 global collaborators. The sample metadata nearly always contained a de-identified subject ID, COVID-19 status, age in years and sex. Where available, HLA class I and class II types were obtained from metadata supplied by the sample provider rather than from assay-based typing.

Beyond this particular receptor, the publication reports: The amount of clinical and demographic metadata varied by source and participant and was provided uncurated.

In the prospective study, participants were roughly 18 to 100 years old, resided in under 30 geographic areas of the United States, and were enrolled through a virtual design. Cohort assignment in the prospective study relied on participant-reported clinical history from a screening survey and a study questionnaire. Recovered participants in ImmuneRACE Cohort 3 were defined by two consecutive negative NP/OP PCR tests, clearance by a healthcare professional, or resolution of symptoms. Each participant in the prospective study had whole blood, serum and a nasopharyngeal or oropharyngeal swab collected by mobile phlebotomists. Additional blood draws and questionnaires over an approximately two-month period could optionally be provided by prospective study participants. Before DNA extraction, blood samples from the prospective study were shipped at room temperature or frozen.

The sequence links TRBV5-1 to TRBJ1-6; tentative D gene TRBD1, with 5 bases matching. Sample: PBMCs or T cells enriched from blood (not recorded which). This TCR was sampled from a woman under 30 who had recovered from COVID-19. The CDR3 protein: CASSLDPGMDSPLHF. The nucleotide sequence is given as TGCGCCAGCAGCTTGGACCCAGGGATGGATTCACCCCTCCACTTT. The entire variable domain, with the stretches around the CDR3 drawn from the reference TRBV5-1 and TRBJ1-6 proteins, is KAGVTQTPRYLIKTRGQQVTLSCSPISGHRSVSWYQQTPGQGLQFLFEYFSETQRNKGNFPGRFSGRQFSNSRSEMNVSTLELGDSALYLCASSLDPGMDSPLHFGNGTRLTVT.